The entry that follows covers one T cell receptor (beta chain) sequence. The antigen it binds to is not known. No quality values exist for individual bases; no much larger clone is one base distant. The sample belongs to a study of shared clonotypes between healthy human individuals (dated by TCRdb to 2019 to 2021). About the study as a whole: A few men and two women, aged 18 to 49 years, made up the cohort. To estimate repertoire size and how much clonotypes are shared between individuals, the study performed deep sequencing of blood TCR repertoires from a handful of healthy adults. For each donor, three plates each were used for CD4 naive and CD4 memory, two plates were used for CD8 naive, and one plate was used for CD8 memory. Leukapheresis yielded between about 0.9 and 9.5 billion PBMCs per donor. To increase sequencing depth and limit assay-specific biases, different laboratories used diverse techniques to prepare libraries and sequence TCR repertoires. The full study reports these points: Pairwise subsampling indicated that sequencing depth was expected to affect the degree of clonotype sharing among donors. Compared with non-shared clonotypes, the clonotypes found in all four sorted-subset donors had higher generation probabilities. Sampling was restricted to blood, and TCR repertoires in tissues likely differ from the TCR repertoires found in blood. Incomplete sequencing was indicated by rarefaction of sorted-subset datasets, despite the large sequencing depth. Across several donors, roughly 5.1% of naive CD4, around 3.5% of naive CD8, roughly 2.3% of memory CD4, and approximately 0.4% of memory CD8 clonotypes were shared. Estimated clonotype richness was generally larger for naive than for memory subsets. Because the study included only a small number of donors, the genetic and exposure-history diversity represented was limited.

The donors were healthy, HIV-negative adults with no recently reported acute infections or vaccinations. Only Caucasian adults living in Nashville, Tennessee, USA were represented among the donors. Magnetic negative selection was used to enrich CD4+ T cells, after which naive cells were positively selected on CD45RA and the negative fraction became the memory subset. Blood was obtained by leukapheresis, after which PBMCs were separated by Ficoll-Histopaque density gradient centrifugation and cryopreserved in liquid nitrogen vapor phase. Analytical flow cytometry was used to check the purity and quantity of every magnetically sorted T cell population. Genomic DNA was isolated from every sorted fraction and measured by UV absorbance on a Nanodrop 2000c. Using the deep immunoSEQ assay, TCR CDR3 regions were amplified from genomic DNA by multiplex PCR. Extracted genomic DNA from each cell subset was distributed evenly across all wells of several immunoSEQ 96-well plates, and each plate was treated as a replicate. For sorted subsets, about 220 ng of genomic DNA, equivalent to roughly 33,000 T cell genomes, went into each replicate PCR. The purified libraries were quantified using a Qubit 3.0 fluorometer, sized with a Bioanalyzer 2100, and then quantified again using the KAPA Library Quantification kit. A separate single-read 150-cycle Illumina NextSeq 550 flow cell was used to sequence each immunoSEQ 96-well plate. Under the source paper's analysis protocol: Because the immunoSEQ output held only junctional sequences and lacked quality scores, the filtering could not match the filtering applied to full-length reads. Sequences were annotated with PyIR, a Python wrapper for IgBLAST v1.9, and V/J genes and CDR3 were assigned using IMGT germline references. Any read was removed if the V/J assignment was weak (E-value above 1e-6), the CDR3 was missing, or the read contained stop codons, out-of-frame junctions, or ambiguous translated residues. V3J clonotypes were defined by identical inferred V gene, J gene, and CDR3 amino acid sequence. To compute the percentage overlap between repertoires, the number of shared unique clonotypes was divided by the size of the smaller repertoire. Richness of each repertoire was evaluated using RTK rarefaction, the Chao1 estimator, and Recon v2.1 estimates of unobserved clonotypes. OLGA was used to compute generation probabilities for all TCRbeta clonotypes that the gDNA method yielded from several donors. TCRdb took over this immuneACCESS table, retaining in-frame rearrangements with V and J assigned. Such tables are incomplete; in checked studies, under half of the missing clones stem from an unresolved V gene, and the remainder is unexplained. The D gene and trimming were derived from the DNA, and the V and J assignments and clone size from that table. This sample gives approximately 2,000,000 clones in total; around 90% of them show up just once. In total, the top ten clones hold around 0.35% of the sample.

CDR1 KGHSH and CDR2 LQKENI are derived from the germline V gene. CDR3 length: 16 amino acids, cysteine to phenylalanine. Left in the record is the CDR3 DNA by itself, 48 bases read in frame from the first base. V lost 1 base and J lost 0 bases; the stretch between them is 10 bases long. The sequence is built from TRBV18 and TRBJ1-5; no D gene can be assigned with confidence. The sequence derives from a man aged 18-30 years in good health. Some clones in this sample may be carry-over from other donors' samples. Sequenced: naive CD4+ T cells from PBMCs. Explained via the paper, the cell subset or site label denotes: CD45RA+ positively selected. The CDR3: CASSPRIPDSNQPQHF. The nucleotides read TGTGCCAGCTCACCACGCATTCCGGATAGCAATCAGCCCCAGCATTTT.